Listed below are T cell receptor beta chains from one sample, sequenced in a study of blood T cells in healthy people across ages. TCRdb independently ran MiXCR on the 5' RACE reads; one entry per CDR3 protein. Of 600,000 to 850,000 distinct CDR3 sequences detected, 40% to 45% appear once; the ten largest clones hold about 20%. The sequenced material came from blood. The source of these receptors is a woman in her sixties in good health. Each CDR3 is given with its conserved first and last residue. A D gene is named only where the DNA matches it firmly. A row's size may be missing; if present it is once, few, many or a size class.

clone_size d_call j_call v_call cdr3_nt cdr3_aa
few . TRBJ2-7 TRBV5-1 TGCGCCAGCAGCGGGCCTGGGGACTACGAGCAGTACTTC CASSGPGDYEQYF
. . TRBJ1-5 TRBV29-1 TGCAGCGTTGCCACCGGGACAATTCATCCTCAGCCCCAGCATTTT CSVATGTIHPQPQHF
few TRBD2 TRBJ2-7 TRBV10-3 TGTGCCATCAGTGAAGGGACTAGTTTCTACGAGCAGTACTTC CAISEGTSFYEQYF
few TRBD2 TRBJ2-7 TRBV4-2 TGTGCCAGCAGCCAAGAGATCAGCGGGGGGCGGGACCAGTACTTC CASSQEISGGRDQYF
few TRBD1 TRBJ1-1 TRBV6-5 TGTGCCAGCAGTTACGCCGGGACAGAGAACACTGAAGCTTTCTTT CASSYAGTENTEAFF
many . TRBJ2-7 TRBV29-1 TGCAGCGGGTGCAGGGGATTCTCCTACGAGCAGTACTTC CSGCRGFSYEQYF
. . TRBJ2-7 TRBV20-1 TGCAGTGCTAGAGATCCTCGGCAGCCCTACGAGCAGTACTTC CSARDPRQPYEQYF
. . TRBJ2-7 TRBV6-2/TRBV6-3 TGTGCCAGCAGTTACCTCGGGGACAACGGGAGCGAGCAGTACTTC CASSYLGDNGSEQYF
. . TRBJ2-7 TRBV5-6 TGTGCCAGCAGCTTCCGGACTATACACGAGCAGTACTTC CASSFRTIHEQYF
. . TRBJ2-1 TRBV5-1 TGCGCCAGCAGCTTGCGCGGGGCCTCCTACAACGAGCAGTTCTTC CASSLRGASYNEQFF
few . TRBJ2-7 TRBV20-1 TGCAGTGCTAGCCCCTCCTACGAGCAGTACTTC CSASPSYEQYF
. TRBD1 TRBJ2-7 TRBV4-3 TGCGCCAGCAGCCAAGGGACAGGGGACGCGTACGAGCAGTACTTC CASSQGTGDAYEQYF
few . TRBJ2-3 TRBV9 TGTGCCAGCGGCGTAGTTGGAACAGATACGCAGTATTTT CASGVVGTDTQYF
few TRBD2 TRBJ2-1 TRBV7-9 TGTGCCAGCAGCATTCCACCGGGACTAGCGGGAGGCAATGAGCAGTTCTTC CASSIPPGLAGGNEQFF
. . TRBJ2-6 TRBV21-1 TGTGCCAGCAGCAAAGATGGTGGGGCCAACGTCCTGACTTTC CASSKDGGANVLTF
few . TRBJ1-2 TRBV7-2 TGTGCCAGCAGCTTAGACCCAGGGTTTAACTATGGCTACACCTTC CASSLDPGFNYGYTF
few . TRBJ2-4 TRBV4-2 TGTGCCAGCAGCCAAGAACGGACAGCCACCTACGAGCGGTACTTC CASSQERTATYERYF
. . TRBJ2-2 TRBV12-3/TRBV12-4 TGTGCCAGCAGTTTAGCGCCCGGGGGCTACACCGGGGAGCTGTTTTTT CASSLAPGGYTGELFF
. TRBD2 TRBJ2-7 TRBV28 TGTGCCAGCACGATCGGACTAGCCTACGAGCAGTACTTC CASTIGLAYEQYF
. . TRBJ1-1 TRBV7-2 TGTGCCAGCAGCTTAGTGATCGGTCAGCTGAACACTGAAGCTTTCTTT CASSLVIGQLNTEAFF
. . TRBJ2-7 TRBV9 TGTGCCAGCAGCGCCATCGCTGGGGCCCAGAGCTCCTACAATGAGCAGTACTTC CASSAIAGAQSSYNEQYF
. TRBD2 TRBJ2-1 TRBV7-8 TGTGCCAGCAGCTTAGGCGGGGGTCCGTCGAATGAGCAGTTCTTC CASSLGGGPSNEQFF
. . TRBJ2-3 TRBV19 TGTGCCAGTAGTGCAGACAGACGTAGCACAGATACGCAGTATTTT CASSADRRSTDTQYF
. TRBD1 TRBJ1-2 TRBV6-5 TGTGCCAGCAGTTCCCAGGGACAGGGGAACTATGGCTACACCTTC CASSSQGQGNYGYTF
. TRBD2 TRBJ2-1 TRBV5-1 TGCGCCAGCAGCTTGCAGCCTAGCGGCCACAATGAGCAGTTCTTC CASSLQPSGHNEQFF
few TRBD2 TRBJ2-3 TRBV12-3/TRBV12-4 TGTGCCAACGCCCTCCGGGCGGGAGGAGGTGATACGCAGTATTTT CANALRAGGGDTQYF
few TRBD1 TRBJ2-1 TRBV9 TGTGCCAGCAGCGCTGTGACAGGGGACAATGAGCAGTTCTTC CASSAVTGDNEQFF
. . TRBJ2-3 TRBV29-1 TGCAGCGTTGGGTCCAGGGGTGCAGATACGCAGTATTTT CSVGSRGADTQYF
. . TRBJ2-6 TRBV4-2 TGTGCCAGCAGCTTCCACTTACTAGTAGAGGACCGTTCTGGGGCCGACGTCCTGACTTTC CASSFHLLVEDRSGADVLTF
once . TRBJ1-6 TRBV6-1 TGTGCCAGCAGTGAACTTGCAGGGGATTCACCCCTCCACTTT CASSELAGDSPLHF
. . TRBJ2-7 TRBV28 TGTGCCAGCACCCGACAGGTGTCTACCTACGAGCAGTACTTC CASTRQVSTYEQYF
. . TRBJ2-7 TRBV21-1 TGTGCCAGCAGCGACCGACAGGGGAAGTGTGGCGAGCAGTACTTC CASSDRQGKCGEQYF
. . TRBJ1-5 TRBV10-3 TGTGCCATCAGTGAGTCTTCAGGTCATAGCAATCAGCCCCAGCATTTT CAISESSGHSNQPQHF
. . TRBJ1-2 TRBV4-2 TGTGCCAGCAGCCGAGACAGCGGGGGTAACTATGGCTACACCTTC CASSRDSGGNYGYTF
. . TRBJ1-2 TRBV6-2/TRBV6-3 TGTGCCAGCACCTGCGACATTTCTTATGGCTACACCTTC CASTCDISYGYTF
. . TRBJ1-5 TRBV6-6 TGTGCCAGCAGTTCTGCGGGTAGCAATCAGCCCCAGCATTTT CASSSAGSNQPQHF
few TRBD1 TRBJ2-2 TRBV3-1 TGTGCCAGCACCCCAGGGACAGGGATCGGGGAGCTGTTTTTT CASTPGTGIGELFF
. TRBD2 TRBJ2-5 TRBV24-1 TGTGCCACCAGTGATGCCGGGACTAGTGAGACCCAGTACTTC CATSDAGTSETQYF
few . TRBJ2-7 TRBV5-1 TGCGCCAGCAGCCCCGCCGGACCTGGGGGCTACGAGCAGTACTTC CASSPAGPGGYEQYF
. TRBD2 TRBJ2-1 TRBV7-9 TGTGCCAGCAGCCCAAAGGGACTAGCCCTTTACAATGAGCAGTTCTTC CASSPKGLALYNEQFF
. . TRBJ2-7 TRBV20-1 TGCAGTGCTAGAGATTTATTTGGGAGGAACTCCTACGAGCAGTACTTC CSARDLFGRNSYEQYF